This record covers a single T cell receptor (beta chain). No antigen is known for it. Base qualities are missing; no much larger clone stands one base away. CDR1 SGHRS and CDR2 YFSETQ were looked up in the germline V gene. From the cysteine up to the phenylalanine, the CDR3 has a length of 17 residues. Left in the record is the CDR3 DNA by itself, 51 bases read in frame from the first base. Compared with germline, V lacks 0 bases and J lacks 4 bases; bases without a gene match: 13. This entry belongs to a study of CD8 T cells in ankylosing spondylitis (dated by TCRdb to the late 2010s). Turning to the overall study: The study profiled T cell receptor beta repertoires in healthy donors and ankylosing spondylitis patients to find disease-linked TCR variants. Peripheral blood samples were taken, and synovial fluid was additionally collected from ankylosing spondylitis patients. The full study cohort comprised roughly 24 ankylosing spondylitis patients and 85 to 120 healthy donors.

TCRdb lists the instrument as Illumina HiSeq 2500. TCR beta libraries were prepared by quantitative 5'-RACE with molecular barcodes. Per the source publication's procedure: Disease-linked TCR variants were identified with a new computational method built on a probabilistic model of VDJ rearrangement. TCRdb reanalyzed the raw reads on its own, using fastp at Q25 for trimming and MiXCR for clone calling, and kept in-frame beta chains. Every CDR3 protein is listed once, alongside the most common genes and DNA of its rows. None of the V and J calls come from the authors' own analysis; TCRdb made them. In all, the sample holds roughly 120,000 distinct CDR3 sequences, and roughly an eighth of those were seen once. Around 3% of the sample is taken by the ten largest. Overall study outcomes, separate from this receptor: The disease-linked clones showed a CD8+ phenotype and occurred at relatively low frequencies in peripheral blood. Some of the motif variants had been reported before in the synovial fluid and blood of reactive arthritis patients, a finding that suggests common disease-initiation mechanisms. Blood from ankylosing spondylitis patients appeared to be characterized by a TCR beta motif made up of about 8 highly homologous amino acid variants. The disease-linked clones were reported to be significantly enriched in matched synovial fluid samples from ankylosing spondylitis patients.

The sequence joins TRBV5-1 to TRBJ2-7; TRBD1 agrees with 7 junctional bases. Sample: blood, either unsorted or a sorted T cell fraction (not recorded which). This receptor was taken from a female donor with ankylosing spondylitis or in good health (not recorded which). The CDR3 reads CASSLAPPGQKRYEQYF. The DNA reads as follows: TGCGCCAGCAGCTTGGCACCTCCGGGACAGAAGAGGTACGAGCAGTACTTC.